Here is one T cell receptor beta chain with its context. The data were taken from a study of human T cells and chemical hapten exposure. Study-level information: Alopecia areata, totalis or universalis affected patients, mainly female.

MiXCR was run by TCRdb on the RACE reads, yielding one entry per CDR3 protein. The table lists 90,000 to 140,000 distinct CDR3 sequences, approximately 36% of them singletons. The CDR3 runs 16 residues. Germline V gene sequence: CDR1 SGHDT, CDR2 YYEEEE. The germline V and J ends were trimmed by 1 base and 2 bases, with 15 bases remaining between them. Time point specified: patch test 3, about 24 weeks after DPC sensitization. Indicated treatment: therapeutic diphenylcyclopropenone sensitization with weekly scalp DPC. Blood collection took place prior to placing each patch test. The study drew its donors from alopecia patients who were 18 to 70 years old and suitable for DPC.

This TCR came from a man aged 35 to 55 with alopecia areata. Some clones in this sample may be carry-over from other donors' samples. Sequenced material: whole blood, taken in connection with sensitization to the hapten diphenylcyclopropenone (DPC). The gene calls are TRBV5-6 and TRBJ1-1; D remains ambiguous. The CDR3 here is CASSLYVGRPNTEAFF. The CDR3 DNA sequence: TGTGCCAGCAGCTTGTACGTCGGCAGACCAAACACTGAAGCTTTCTTT.